Sequencing of this T cell receptor beta chain was carried out in a study of OX40 agonist ivuxolimab in advanced cancers. At the level of the study: Patients were under 90% male with ages about 23 to 90, mean about 60.

V was trimmed by 5 bases and J by 2 bases, leaving 13 bases between them. The CDR3 contains 15 residues. Germline V gene data show CDR1 as MNHEY and CDR2 as SVGAGI. Concerning this clone itself: Its specificity is unknown.

Study-wide results and limits: Certain nonresponding patients likewise had low normalized T-cell clonal expansion. Partial responders receiving 0.1-3.0 mg/kg showed among the lowest clonal expansion.

Sequenced by immunoSEQ multiplex PCR; TCRdb stores in-frame clones only, minus some. The sample contains approximately 64,000 clones, 86% of which appear only once. V usage is TRBV6-5 and J usage is TRBJ1-5; unclear D gene. Sequenced material: CD4+ or CD8+ T cells sorted from blood, taken in a trial of the OX40 agonist ivuxolimab. The sequence came from an adult with an advanced solid tumor such as melanoma, head and neck, liver or kidney cancer. CDR3 nucleotides: TGTGCCAGCAGTAGGAAGGGTTACGGCAATCAGCCCCAGCATTTT. Its translation: CASSRKGYGNQPQHF.